This TCR beta chain was recorded in a study of T cell changes during pregnancy in multiple sclerosis. Germline lookup yields CDR1 SGHDN and CDR2 FVKESK. The CDR3 has 15 amino acids. V gave up 2 bases and J gave up 3 bases, with 11 bases separating them. Generated by immunoSEQ multiplex PCR, the TCRdb table keeps only in-frame clones and is missing some. The sample includes 70,000 to 95,000 clones, roughly 91% of them seen just once. This receptor was taken from a female donor with multiple sclerosis, enrolled in a pregnancy study. The chain has TRBV14 and TRBJ2-1; D gene unclear. The sequencing here drew on peripheral blood, taken in the first trimester of pregnancy. CDR3: CASSQRPTHYNEQFF. CDR3 DNA sequence: TGTGCCAGCAGCCAAAGACCGACACACTACAATGAGCAGTTCTTC.